A selection of T cell receptor beta chains follows, all from one sample in a study of blood T cell repertoires in COVID-19. Method: immunoSEQ multiplex PCR; TCRdb's copy keeps in-frame clones and lacks some. The sample shows some 210,000 clones, roughly 90% of them seen only once. The specimen sequenced was peripheral blood. These receptors all come from a woman between 40 and 50 years old with acute or convalescent COVID-19. The CDR3 runs from the conserved cysteine through the conserved F or W. Fields, in order: V gene, J gene, clone size, D gene, CDR3 protein, CDR3 DNA. D genes are given only for firm matches. Expanded clones get a size class; other rows say once, few or many, or leave the size out.

TRBV30,TRBJ2-1,.,TRBD2,CAWRLAGGPNEQFF,TGTGCCTGGAGGTTAGCGGGGGGGCCAAATGAGCAGTTCTTC
TRBV18,TRBJ1-5,.,TRBD1,CASSPGQGNQPQHF,TGTGCCAGCTCACCGGGACAGGGGAATCAGCCCCAGCATTTT
TRBV19,TRBJ1-2,.,.,CASSIGGFNGYTF,TGTGCCAGTAGTATAGGCGGCTTTAATGGCTACACCTTC
TRBV18,TRBJ1-2,.,TRBD1,CASSPWGQGYGYTF,TGTGCCAGCTCACCATGGGGACAGGGCTATGGCTACACCTTC
TRBV24-1,TRBJ2-1,.,TRBD2,CATAYGSGGPSYNEQFF,TGTGCCACCGCCTACGGGAGCGGGGGCCCCTCCTACAATGAGCAGTTCTTC
TRBV18,TRBJ2-3,.,TRBD2,CASSPTSGIRTDTQYF,TGTGCCAGCTCCCCTACTAGCGGGATACGAACAGATACGCAGTATTTT
TRBV3-1/TRBV3-2,TRBJ2-3,once,.,CASSSAPGTQYF,TGTGCCAGCAGTTCCGCTCCGGGGACGCAGTATTTT
TRBV9,TRBJ1-3,.,.,CASSVVGLDTIYF,TGTGCCAGCAGCGTAGTCGGGTTGGACACCATATATTTT
TRBV29-1,TRBJ1-2,.,TRBD1,CSAIGQETYGYTF,TGCAGCGCCATCGGACAGGAGACCTATGGCTACACCTTC
TRBV9,TRBJ2-2,few,TRBD2,CASSVAPAGDTNTGELFF,TGTGCCAGCAGCGTAGCTCCGGCGGGGGATACGAACACCGGGGAGCTGTTTTTT
TRBV6-4,TRBJ2-4,once,.,CASSDIAGKNIQYF,TGTGCCAGCAGTGACATCGCAGGAAAAAACATTCAGTACTTC
TRBV5-4,TRBJ2-3,.,.,CASSLHTAGTYTDTQYF,TGTGCCAGCAGCTTGCATACGGCAGGCACCTACACAGATACGCAGTATTTT
TRBV27,TRBJ2-1,.,TRBD1,CASSLFLTGQAVNEQFF,TGTGCCAGCAGTTTATTTCTAACGGGACAGGCGGTCAATGAGCAGTTCTTC
TRBV2,TRBJ1-2,.,.,CASSDSVAWTF,TGTGCCAGCAGTGATAGCGTGGCTTGGACCTTC
TRBV30,TRBJ1-2,once,.,CAWVGLNYGYTF,TGTGCCTGGGTGGGCCTGAACTATGGCTACACCTTC
TRBV11-2,TRBJ1-6,once,.,CASSLQDRAYSPLHF,TGTGCCAGCAGCTTACAGGACAGAGCATATTCACCCCTCCACTTT
TRBV4-1,TRBJ2-3,.,.,CASSQQTRVRSDTQYF,TGCGCCAGCAGCCAGCAAACTAGGGTTCGATCAGATACGCAGTATTTT
TRBV5-1,TRBJ2-3,.,.,CASSFISGRTDTQYF,TGCGCCAGCAGCTTCATAAGCGGACGCACAGATACGCAGTATTTT
TRBV7-2,TRBJ1-1,.,.,CASSGLPGLLEITEAFF,TGTGCCAGCAGCGGACTCCCGGGCCTGCTAGAAATCACTGAAGCTTTCTTT
TRBV27,TRBJ1-4,.,TRBD1,CASSPEDFRRTGNEKLFF,TGTGCCAGCAGTCCCGAAGACTTCAGACGGACAGGGAATGAAAAACTGTTTTTT
TRBV30,TRBJ1-5,.,TRBD1,CAWSSPTGGTNQPQHF,TGTGCCTGGAGTTCCCCGACAGGGGGAACCAATCAGCCCCAGCATTTT
TRBV6-5,TRBJ1-2,.,.,CASSLGRRYYGYTF,TGTGCCAGCAGTTTGGGCAGAAGGTACTATGGCTACACCTTC
TRBV29-1,TRBJ1-1,.,TRBD1,CSVEDLRDRVHTEAFF,TGCAGCGTTGAAGATCTGCGGGACAGGGTTCACACTGAAGCTTTCTTT
TRBV7-2,TRBJ2-6,.,.,CASSLRVAGANVLTF,TGTGCCAGCAGCTTACGGGTTGCGGGGGCCAACGTCCTGACTTTC
TRBV3-1/TRBV3-2,TRBJ1-2,.,TRBD1,CASSPQGTYGYTF,TGTGCCAGCAGCCCACAGGGGACCTATGGCTACACCTTC
TRBV5-1,TRBJ1-3,once,.,CASSAGTGLGNTIYF,TGCGCCAGCAGCGCCGGAACAGGGTTAGGAAACACCATATATTTT
TRBV7-8,TRBJ2-1,once,.,CASRSTAGRLYNEQFF,TGTGCCAGCAGGTCGACAGCGGGTCGTCTCTACAATGAGCAGTTCTTC
TRBV5-4,TRBJ2-3,.,TRBD1,CASRDREPDTQYF,TGTGCCAGCAGGGACAGGGAACCCGATACGCAGTATTTT